The count of the clone carrying this T cell receptor beta chain is one. Its antigen is undetermined. This entry is derived from a study of T-cell memory formation after mild COVID-19. Whole-study context: There were largely donor-specific TCR clusters.

Study findings and constraints: Pre-infection memory held some responding clones, suggesting pre-existing cross-reactive T cells responded.

The CDR3 is 15 residues long. Germline CDR1 reads SEHNR; CDR2 reads FQNEAQ (reference sequence). The V gene lost 5 bases and the J gene lost 4 bases, with 17 bases spanning the gap. Using constant-segment primers, 5'RACE produced TCR alpha and TCR beta cDNA libraries carrying sample barcodes and UMIs. TCRdb re-analysed the 5' RACE reads in MiXCR, keeping a single row per CDR3 protein. Here the sample spans 250,000 or so distinct CDR3 sequences, about 20% being singletons. The genes are TRBV7-9 and TRBJ1-1; no definite D call. The origin of this receptor is a man aged 18-30 years who had mild COVID-19 (a few samples of this study predate the infection). Cell type and time point are not known. Sequenced sample: PBMCs or a T cell subset sorted from them (not recorded which). CDR3 amino acids: CASSPRGVSGTEAFF. CDR3 sequence (DNA): TGTGCCAGCAGCCCACGCGGGGTCAGCGGCACTGAAGCTTTCTTT.